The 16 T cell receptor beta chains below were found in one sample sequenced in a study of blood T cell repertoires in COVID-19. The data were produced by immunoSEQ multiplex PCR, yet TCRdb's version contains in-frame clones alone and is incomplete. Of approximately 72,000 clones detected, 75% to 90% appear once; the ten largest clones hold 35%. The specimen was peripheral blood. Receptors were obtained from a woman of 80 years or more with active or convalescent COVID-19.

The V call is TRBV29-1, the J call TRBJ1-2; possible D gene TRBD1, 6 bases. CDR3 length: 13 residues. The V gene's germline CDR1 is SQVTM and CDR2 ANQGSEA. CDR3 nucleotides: TGCAGTGGAGGCACAGGGCCCAACTATGGCTACACCTTC. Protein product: CSGGTGPNYGYTF.

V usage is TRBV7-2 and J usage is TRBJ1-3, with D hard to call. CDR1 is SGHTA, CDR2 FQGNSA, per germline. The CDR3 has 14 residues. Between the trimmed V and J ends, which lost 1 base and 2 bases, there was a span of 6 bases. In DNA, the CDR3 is TGTGCCAGCAGCTTAGGGTTAGCTGGAAACACCATATATTTT. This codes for CASSLGLAGNTIYF.

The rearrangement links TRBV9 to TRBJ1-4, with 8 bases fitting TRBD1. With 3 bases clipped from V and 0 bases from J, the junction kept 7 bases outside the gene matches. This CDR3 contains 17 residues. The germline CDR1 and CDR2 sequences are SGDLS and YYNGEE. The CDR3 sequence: CASSDVTGGATNEKLFF. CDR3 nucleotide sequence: TGTGCCAGCAGCGACGTTACAGGGGGTGCAACTAATGAAAAACTGTTTTTT.

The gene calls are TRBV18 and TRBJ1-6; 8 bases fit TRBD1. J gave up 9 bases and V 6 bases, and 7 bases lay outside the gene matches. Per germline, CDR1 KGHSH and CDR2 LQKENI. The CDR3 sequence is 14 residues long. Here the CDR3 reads CASSDDRGGSPLHF. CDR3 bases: TGTGCCAGCTCGGACGACAGGGGCGGTTCACCCCTCCACTTT. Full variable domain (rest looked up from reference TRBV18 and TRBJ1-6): NAGVMQNPRHLVRRRGQEARLRCSPMKGHSHVYWYRQLPEEGLKFMVYLQKENIIDESGMPKERFSAEFPKEGPSILRIQQVVRGDSAAYFCASSDDRGGSPLHFGNGTRLTVT.

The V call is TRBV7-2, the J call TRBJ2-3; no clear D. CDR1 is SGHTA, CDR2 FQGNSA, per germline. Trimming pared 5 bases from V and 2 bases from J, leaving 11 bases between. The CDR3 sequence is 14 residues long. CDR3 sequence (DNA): TGTGCCAGCAGCCGCCGTGTAGACACAGATACGCAGTATTTT. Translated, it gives CASSRRVDTDTQYF.

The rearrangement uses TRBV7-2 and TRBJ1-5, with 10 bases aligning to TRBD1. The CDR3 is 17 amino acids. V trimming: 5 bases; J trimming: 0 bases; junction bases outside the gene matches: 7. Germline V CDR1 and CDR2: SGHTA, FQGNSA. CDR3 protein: CASSPQTGGNSNQPQHF. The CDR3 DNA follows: TGTGCCAGCAGCCCGCAGACAGGGGGCAATAGCAATCAGCCCCAGCATTTT.

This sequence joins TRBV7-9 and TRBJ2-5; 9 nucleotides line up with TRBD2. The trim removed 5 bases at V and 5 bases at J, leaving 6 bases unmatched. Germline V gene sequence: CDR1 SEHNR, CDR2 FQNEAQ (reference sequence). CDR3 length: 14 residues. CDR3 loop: CASSRAGGLETQYF. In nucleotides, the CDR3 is TGTGCCAGCAGCCGAGCGGGGGGCCTGGAGACCCAGTACTTC.

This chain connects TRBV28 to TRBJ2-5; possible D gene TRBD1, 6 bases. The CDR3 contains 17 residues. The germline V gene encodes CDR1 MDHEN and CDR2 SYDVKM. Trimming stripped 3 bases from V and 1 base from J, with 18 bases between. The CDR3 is CASSLPPRQASQETQYF. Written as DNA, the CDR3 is TGTGCCAGCAGTTTGCCCCCTCGACAGGCCTCCCAAGAGACCCAGTACTTC.

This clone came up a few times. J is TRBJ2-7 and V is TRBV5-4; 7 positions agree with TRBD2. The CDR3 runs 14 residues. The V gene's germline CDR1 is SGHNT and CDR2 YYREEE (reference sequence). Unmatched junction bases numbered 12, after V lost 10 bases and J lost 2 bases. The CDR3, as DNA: TGTGCCTGCTCCAAGCGGGGCGCCCCCTACGAGCAGTACTTC. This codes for CACSKRGAPYEQYF.

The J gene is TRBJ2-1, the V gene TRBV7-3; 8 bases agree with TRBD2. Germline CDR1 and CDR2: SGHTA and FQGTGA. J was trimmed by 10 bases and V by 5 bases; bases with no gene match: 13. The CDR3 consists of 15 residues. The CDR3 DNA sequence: TGTGCCAGCAGCCCACAGTCTGCCCCTAGCGGGGAGCAGTTCTTC. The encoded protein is CASSPQSAPSGEQFF.

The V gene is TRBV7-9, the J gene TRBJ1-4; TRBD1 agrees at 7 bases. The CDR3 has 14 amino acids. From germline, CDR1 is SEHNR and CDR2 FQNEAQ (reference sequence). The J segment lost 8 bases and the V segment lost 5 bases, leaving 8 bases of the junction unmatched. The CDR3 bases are TGTGCCAGCAGCGCGAGGGGGACAGACGAAAAACTGTTTTTT. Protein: CASSARGTDEKLFF.

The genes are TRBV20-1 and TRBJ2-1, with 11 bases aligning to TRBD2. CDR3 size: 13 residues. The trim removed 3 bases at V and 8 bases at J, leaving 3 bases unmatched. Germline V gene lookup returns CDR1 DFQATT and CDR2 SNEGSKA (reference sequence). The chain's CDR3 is CSASGSGGDEQFF. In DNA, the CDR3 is TGCAGTGCTAGTGGTAGCGGGGGGGATGAGCAGTTCTTC.

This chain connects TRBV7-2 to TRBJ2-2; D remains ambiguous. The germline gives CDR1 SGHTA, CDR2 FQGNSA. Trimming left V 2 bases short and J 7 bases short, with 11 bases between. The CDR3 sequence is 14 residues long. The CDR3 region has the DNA TGTGCCAGCAGCTTAAGCCCGAGGTACGGGGAGCTGTTTTTT. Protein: CASSLSPRYGELFF.

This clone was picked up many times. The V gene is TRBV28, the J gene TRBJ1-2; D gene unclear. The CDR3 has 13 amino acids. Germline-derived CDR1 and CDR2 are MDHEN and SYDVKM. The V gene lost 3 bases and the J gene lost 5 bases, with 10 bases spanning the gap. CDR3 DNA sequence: TGTGCCAGCAGTTTGGCAGGTAGTTATGGCTACACCTTC. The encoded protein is CASSLAGSYGYTF.

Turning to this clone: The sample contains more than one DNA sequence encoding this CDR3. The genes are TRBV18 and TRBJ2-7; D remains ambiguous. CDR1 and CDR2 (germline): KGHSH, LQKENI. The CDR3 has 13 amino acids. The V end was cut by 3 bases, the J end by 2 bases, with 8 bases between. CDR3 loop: CASSPAVTYEQYF. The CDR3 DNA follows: TGTGCCAGCTCACCCGCGGTGACCTACGAGCAGTACTTC.

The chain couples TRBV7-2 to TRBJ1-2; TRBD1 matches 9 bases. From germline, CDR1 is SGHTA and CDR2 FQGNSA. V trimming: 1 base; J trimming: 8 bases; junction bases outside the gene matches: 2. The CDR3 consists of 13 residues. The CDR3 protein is CASSLETGGGYTF. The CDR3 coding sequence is TGTGCCAGCAGCTTAGAGACAGGGGGAGGCTACACCTTC.